This is a list of T cell receptor beta chains from one sample in a study of T cell responses to AZD1222 COVID-19 vaccine. TCRdb's copy holds only in-frame clones and misses some; the assay was immunoSEQ multiplex PCR. The repertoire holds more than 150,000 clones, 90% to 95% seen once, with 1% to 1.5% in the top ten. Here the sequenced sample was peripheral blood, taken 28 days after the second AZD1222 dose. These receptors were taken from an adult who received the AZD1222 COVID-19 vaccine. Both conserved end residues are part of each CDR3. Each record gives: D gene, clone size, J gene, V gene, CDR3 protein, CDR3 DNA. A D gene is named only where the DNA matches it firmly. The listing skips clone size in some rows; elsewhere it reads once, few, many or a size class.

d_call: .
clone_size: once
j_call: TRBJ1-1
v_call: TRBV3-1/TRBV3-2
cdr3_aa: CASSPRRGSTEAFF
cdr3_nt: TGTGCCAGCAGCCCCCGCCGGGGGTCCACTGAAGCTTTCTTT

d_call: .
clone_size: .
j_call: TRBJ1-2
v_call: TRBV20-1
cdr3_aa: CSADSLYGYTF
cdr3_nt: TGCAGTGCGGACAGCCTTTATGGCTACACCTTC

d_call: .
clone_size: .
j_call: TRBJ1-2
v_call: TRBV6-2/TRBV6-3
cdr3_aa: CASSYKGSGYTF
cdr3_nt: TGTGCCAGCAGTTACAAGGGGAGCGGCTACACCTTC

d_call: TRBD2
clone_size: .
j_call: TRBJ2-3
v_call: TRBV9
cdr3_aa: CASSEAGGAVDTQYF
cdr3_nt: TGTGCCAGCAGCGAGGCGGGAGGAGCTGTAGATACGCAGTATTTT

d_call: TRBD1
clone_size: .
j_call: TRBJ1-1
v_call: TRBV27
cdr3_aa: CASSVQGVGTEAFF
cdr3_nt: TGTGCCAGTTCTGTACAGGGGGTGGGCACTGAAGCTTTCTTT

d_call: .
clone_size: .
j_call: TRBJ2-1
v_call: TRBV2
cdr3_aa: CATSTMDEQFF
cdr3_nt: TGTGCCACTTCCACCATGGATGAGCAGTTCTTC

d_call: .
clone_size: few
j_call: TRBJ2-3
v_call: TRBV6-4
cdr3_aa: CASSRTSTDTQYF
cdr3_nt: TGTGCCAGCAGTCGCACTAGCACAGATACGCAGTATTTT

d_call: .
clone_size: .
j_call: TRBJ2-6
v_call: TRBV9
cdr3_aa: CASSVANGGANVLTF
cdr3_nt: TGTGCCAGCAGCGTAGCTAATGGAGGGGCCAACGTCCTGACTTTC

d_call: TRBD1
clone_size: .
j_call: TRBJ2-3
v_call: TRBV5-6
cdr3_aa: CASSKGQGAPDTQYF
cdr3_nt: TGTGCCAGCAGCAAGGGACAGGGGGCTCCAGATACGCAGTATTTT

d_call: .
clone_size: .
j_call: TRBJ2-3
v_call: TRBV4-2
cdr3_aa: CASSLALRGSTDTQYF
cdr3_nt: TGTGCCAGCAGCCTTGCCCTCCGGGGTAGCACAGATACGCAGTATTTT

d_call: .
clone_size: .
j_call: TRBJ2-5
v_call: TRBV29-1
cdr3_aa: CSVESPDGETQYF
cdr3_nt: TGCAGCGTTGAATCGCCGGACGGGGAGACCCAGTACTTC

d_call: TRBD1
clone_size: .
j_call: TRBJ2-5
v_call: TRBV27
cdr3_aa: CASSLWGQGVQETQYF
cdr3_nt: TGTGCCAGCAGTTTATGGGGACAGGGTGTCCAAGAGACCCAGTACTTC

d_call: .
clone_size: .
j_call: TRBJ1-5
v_call: TRBV7-2
cdr3_aa: CASSLGMGWNQPQHF
cdr3_nt: TGTGCCAGCAGCTTAGGGATGGGGTGGAATCAGCCCCAGCATTTT

d_call: TRBD1
clone_size: .
j_call: TRBJ1-1
v_call: TRBV27
cdr3_aa: CASSFPTGMNTEAFF
cdr3_nt: TGTGCCAGCAGTTTCCCGACAGGGATGAACACTGAAGCTTTCTTT

d_call: .
clone_size: .
j_call: TRBJ2-5
v_call: TRBV5-8
cdr3_aa: CASSSGAPQGTQYF
cdr3_nt: TGTGCCAGCAGCTCAGGGGCTCCTCAGGGGACCCAGTACTTC

d_call: .
clone_size: few
j_call: TRBJ1-3
v_call: TRBV12-2
cdr3_aa: CAARGGKAGNTIYF
cdr3_nt: TGTGCGGCAAGGGGGGGAAAAGCTGGAAACACCATATATTTT

d_call: TRBD2
clone_size: .
j_call: TRBJ2-7
v_call: TRBV3-1/TRBV3-2
cdr3_aa: CASSRMTSGSGGQYF
cdr3_nt: TGTGCCAGCAGCCGCATGACTAGCGGGAGCGGTGGGCAGTACTTC

d_call: TRBD2
clone_size: .
j_call: TRBJ2-1
v_call: TRBV4-2
cdr3_aa: CASSHQIAGGLSYNEQFF
cdr3_nt: TGTGCCAGCAGCCATCAAATCGCGGGGGGCCTTTCCTACAATGAGCAGTTCTTC

d_call: .
clone_size: .
j_call: TRBJ1-1
v_call: TRBV23-1
cdr3_aa: CASTPGGQRGNTEAFF
cdr3_nt: TGCGCCAGCACCCCAGGAGGACAGAGGGGGAACACTGAAGCTTTCTTT

d_call: .
clone_size: .
j_call: TRBJ1-2
v_call: TRBV5-4
cdr3_aa: CASSPGWGDYGYTF
cdr3_nt: TGTGCCAGCAGCCCGGGTTGGGGTGACTATGGCTACACCTTC

d_call: TRBD1
clone_size: .
j_call: TRBJ2-7
v_call: TRBV7-9
cdr3_aa: CASSPRDRGASYEQYF
cdr3_nt: TGTGCCAGCAGCCCTAGGGACAGGGGGGCCTCTTACGAGCAGTACTTC

d_call: .
clone_size: .
j_call: TRBJ2-1
v_call: TRBV7-8
cdr3_aa: CASSLPFGGEGRLDNEQFF
cdr3_nt: TGTGCCAGCAGCTTACCCTTCGGAGGGGAAGGGCGGCTGGACAATGAGCAGTTCTTC

d_call: TRBD1
clone_size: .
j_call: TRBJ1-2
v_call: TRBV4-1
cdr3_aa: CASSQDLQGERSGYTF
cdr3_nt: TGCGCCAGCAGCCAAGATTTACAGGGGGAAAGATCTGGCTACACCTTC

d_call: .
clone_size: .
j_call: TRBJ2-2
v_call: TRBV30
cdr3_aa: CASADKNTGELFF
cdr3_nt: TGTGCCTCAGCGGATAAGAACACCGGGGAGCTGTTTTTT

d_call: .
clone_size: .
j_call: TRBJ1-3
v_call: TRBV15
cdr3_aa: CATSRPAISGNTIYF
cdr3_nt: TGTGCCACCAGCAGACCGGCCATCTCTGGAAACACCATATATTTT

d_call: .
clone_size: .
j_call: TRBJ1-2
v_call: TRBV3-1/TRBV3-2
cdr3_aa: CASSQRANYGYTF
cdr3_nt: TGTGCCAGCAGCCAACGAGCTAACTATGGCTACACCTTC

d_call: .
clone_size: .
j_call: TRBJ1-4
v_call: TRBV28
cdr3_aa: CASSSLGGGTNEKLFF
cdr3_nt: TGTGCCAGCAGTTCACTTGGGGGTGGTACTAATGAAAAACTGTTTTTT

d_call: TRBD1
clone_size: few
j_call: TRBJ1-2
v_call: TRBV18
cdr3_aa: CASSPPDRYYGYTF
cdr3_nt: TGTGCCAGCTCACCACCGGACAGGTACTATGGCTACACCTTC